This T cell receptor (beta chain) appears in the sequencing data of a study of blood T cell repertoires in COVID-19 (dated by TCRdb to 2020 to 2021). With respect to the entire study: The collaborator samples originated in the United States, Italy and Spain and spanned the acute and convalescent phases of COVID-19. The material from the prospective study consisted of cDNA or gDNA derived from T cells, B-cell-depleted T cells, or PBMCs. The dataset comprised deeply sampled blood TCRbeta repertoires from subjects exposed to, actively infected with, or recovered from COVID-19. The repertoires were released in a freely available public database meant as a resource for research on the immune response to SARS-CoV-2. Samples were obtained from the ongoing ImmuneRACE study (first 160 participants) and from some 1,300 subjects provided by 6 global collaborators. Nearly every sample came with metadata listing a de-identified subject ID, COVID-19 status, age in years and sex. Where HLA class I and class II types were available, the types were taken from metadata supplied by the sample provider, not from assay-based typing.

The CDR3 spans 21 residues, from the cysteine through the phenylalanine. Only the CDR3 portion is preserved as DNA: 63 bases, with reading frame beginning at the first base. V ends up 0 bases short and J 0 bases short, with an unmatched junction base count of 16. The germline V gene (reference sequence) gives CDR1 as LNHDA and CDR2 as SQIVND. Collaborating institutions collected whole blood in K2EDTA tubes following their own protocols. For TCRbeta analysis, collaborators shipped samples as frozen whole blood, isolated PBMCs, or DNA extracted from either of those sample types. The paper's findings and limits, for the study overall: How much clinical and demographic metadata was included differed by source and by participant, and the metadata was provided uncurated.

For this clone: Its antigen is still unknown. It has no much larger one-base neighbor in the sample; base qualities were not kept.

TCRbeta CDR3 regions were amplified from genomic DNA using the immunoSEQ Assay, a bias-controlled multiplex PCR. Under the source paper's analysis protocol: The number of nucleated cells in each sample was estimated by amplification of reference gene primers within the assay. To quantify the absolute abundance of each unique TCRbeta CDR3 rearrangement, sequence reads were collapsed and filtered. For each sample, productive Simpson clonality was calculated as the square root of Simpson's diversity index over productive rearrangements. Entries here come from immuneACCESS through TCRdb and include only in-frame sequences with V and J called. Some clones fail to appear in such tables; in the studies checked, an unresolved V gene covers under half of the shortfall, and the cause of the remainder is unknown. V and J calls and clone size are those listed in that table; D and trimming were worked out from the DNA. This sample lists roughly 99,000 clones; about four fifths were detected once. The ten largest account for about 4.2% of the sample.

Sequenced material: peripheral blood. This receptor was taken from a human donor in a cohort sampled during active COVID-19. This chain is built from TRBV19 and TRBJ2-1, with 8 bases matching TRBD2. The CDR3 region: CASSIDGPGRRTSSSYNEQFF. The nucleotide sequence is TGTGCCAGTAGTATAGATGGGCCGGGACGGCGGACTAGCAGCTCCTACAATGAGCAGTTCTTC.